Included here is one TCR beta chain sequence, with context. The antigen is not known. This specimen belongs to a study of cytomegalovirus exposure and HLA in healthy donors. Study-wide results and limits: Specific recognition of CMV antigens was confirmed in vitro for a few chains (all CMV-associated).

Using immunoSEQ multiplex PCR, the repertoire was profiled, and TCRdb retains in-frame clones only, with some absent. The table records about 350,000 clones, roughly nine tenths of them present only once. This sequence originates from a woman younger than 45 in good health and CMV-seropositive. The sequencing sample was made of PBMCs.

The CDR3 is CAWSLLAGDGEQFF. The CDR3 DNA sequence: TGTGCCTGGAGTCTGTTAGCGGGAGACGGTGAGCAGTTCTTC. The rearrangement links TRBV30 to TRBJ2-1; 9 positions match TRBD2. Trimming removed 2 bases from V and 9 bases from J; junction bases left unmatched: 8. The CDR3 has 14 residues. The germline V gene has CDR1 GTSNPN and CDR2 SVGIG (reference sequence).